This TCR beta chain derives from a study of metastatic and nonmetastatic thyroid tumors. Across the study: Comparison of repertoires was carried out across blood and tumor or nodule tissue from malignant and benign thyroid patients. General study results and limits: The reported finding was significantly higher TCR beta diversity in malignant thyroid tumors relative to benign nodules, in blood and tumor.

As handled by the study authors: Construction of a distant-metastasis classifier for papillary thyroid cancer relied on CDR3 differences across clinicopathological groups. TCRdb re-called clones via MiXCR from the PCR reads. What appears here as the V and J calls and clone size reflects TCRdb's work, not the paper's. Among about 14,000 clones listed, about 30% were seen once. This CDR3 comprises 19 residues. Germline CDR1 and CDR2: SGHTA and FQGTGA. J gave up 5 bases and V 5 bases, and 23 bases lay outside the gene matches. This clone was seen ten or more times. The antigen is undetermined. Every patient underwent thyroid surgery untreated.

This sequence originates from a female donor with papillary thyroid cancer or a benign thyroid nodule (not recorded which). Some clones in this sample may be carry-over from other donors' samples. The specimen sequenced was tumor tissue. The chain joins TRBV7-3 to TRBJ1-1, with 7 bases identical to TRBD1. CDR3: CASSQEGPSGGIWRTEAFF. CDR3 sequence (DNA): TGTGCCAGCAGCCAAGAGGGCCCTTCAGGGGGAATCTGGCGTACTGAAGCTTTCTTT.